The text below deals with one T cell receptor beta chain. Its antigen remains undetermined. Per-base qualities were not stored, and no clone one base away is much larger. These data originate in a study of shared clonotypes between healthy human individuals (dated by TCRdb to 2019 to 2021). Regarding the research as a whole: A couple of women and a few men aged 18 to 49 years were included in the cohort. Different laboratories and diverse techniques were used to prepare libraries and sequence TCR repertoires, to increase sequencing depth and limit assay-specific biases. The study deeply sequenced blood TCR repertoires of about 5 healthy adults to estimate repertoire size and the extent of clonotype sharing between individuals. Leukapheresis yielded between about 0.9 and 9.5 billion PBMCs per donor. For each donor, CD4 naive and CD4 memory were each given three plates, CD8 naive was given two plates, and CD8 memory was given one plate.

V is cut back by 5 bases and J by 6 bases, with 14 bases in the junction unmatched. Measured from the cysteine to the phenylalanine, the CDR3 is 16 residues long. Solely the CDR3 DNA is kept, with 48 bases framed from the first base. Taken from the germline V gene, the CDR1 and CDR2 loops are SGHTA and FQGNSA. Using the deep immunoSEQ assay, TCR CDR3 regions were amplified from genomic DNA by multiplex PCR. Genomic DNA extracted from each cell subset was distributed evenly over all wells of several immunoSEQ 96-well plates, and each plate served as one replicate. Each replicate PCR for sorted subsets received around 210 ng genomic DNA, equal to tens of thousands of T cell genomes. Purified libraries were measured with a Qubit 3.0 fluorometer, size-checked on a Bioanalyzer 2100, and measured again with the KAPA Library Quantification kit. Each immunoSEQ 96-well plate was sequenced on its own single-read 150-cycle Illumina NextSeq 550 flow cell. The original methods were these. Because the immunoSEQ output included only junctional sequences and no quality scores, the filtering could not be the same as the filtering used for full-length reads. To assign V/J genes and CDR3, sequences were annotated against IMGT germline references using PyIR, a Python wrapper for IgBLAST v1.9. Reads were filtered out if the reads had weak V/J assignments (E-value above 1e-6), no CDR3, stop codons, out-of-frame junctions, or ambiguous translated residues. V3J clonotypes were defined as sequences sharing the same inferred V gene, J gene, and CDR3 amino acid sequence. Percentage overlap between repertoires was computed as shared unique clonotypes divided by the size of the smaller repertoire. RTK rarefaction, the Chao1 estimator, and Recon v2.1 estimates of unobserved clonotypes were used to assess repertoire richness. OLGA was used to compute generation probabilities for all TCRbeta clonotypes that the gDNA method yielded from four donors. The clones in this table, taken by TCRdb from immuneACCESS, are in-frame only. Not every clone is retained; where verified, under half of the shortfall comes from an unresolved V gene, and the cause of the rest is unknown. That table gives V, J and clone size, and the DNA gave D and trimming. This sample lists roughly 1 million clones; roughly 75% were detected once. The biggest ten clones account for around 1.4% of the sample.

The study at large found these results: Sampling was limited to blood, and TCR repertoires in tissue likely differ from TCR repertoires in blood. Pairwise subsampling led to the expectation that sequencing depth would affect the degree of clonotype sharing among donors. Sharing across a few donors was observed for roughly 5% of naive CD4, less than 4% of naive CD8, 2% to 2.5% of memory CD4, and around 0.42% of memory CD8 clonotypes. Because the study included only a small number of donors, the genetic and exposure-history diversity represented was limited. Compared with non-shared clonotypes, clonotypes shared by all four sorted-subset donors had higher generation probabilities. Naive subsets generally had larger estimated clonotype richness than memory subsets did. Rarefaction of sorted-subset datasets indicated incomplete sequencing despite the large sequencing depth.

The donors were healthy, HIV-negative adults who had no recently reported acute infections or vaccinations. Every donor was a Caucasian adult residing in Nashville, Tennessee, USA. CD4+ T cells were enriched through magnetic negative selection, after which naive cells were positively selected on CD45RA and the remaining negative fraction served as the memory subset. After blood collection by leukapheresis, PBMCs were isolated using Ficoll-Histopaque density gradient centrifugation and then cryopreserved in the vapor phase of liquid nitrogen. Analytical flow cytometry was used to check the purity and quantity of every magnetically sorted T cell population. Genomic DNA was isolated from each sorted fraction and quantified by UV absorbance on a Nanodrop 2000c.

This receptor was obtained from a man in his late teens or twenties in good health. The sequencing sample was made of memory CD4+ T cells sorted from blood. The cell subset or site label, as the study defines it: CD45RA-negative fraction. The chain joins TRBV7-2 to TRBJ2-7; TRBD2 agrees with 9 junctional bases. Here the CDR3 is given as CASSPGTGTSRFEQYF. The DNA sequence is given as TGTGCCAGCAGCCCGGGGACCGGGACTAGCAGGTTCGAGCAGTACTTC.